These 9 T cell receptor beta chains share one sample of origin, sequenced in a study of blood T cell repertoires in COVID-19. The data were produced by immunoSEQ multiplex PCR, yet TCRdb's version contains in-frame clones alone and is incomplete. The top ten hold approximately 10% of the sample, which has 60,000 to 75,000 clones, approximately 79% seen once. The sample comprised peripheral blood. These receptor sequences come from a woman between 50 and 59 years old with acute or convalescent COVID-19.

This chain connects TRBV7-2 to TRBJ1-2, with D possibly matching TRBD1 (6 bases). This CDR3 contains 14 residues. Germline CDR1 SGHTA, CDR2 FQGNSA. Trimming cost V 4 bases and J 5 bases, with 14 bases left between them. CDR3 in amino acids: CASSSSGGGYGYTF. The CDR3 coding sequence is TGTGCCAGCAGCTCCTCTGGGGGCGGATATGGCTACACCTTC.

The genes are TRBV6-5 and TRBJ1-5; possibly TRBD1 for D (5 bases). The V end was cut by 4 bases, the J end by 9 bases, with 16 bases between. The CDR3 is 14 amino acids. Germline CDR1 and CDR2: MNHEY and SVGAGI. The CDR3 nucleotides are TGTGCCAGCAGTTTAAATTTGCAGGGTTCGCCCCAGCATTTT. Its translation: CASSLNLQGSPQHF.

This sequence joins TRBV3-1 (or the pseudogene TRBV3-2) and TRBJ2-3, with D maybe TRBD2 (7 bases). The CDR3 loop spans 16 amino acids. The V end was cut by 2 bases, the J end by 3 bases, with 15 bases between. Germline V gene lookup returns CDR1 LGHDT and CDR2 YNNKEL (reference sequence). For the CDR3, the DNA is TGTGCCAGCAGCCAAAGTGGGCGGGGGCAAACAGATACGCAGTATTTT. It is translated as CASSQSGRGQTDTQYF.

The rearrangement uses TRBV6-5 and TRBJ2-7; 8 positions match TRBD2. The CDR3 length is 13 residues. Unmatched junction bases numbered 6, after V lost 9 bases and J lost 2 bases. Germline lookup yields CDR1 MNHEY and CDR2 SVGAGI. CDR3 residues: CASATSGAYEQYF. Written as DNA, the CDR3 is TGTGCCAGTGCCACTAGCGGCGCCTACGAGCAGTACTTC.

The rearrangement joins TRBV19 to TRBJ2-5, with D possibly being TRBD1 (5 bases). The CDR3 totals 14 residues. Per the germline V gene, CDR1 is LNHDA and CDR2 is SQIVND (reference sequence). The ends were cut back, 1 base at V and 3 bases at J, with 9 bases in the middle. CDR3 sequence (DNA): TGTGCCAGTAGTATAGTGCTGACAGAAGAGACCCAGTACTTC. Its translation is CASSIVLTEETQYF.

V is TRBV28 and J is TRBJ1-2; 10 bases match TRBD1. The V gene's germline CDR1 is MDHEN and CDR2 SYDVKM. V was pared by 4 bases and J by 3 bases, with 2 bases of the junction left unmatched. The CDR3 length is 14 residues. The CDR3 sequence is CASSSGTGDYGYTF. CDR3 in DNA: TGTGCCAGCAGTTCCGGGACAGGGGACTATGGCTACACCTTC.

The chain carries TRBV24-1 and TRBJ2-3, with D unresolved. The CDR3 runs to 15 residues. Per the germline V gene, CDR1 is KGHDR and CDR2 is SFDVKD. V was trimmed by 0 bases and J by 1 base, leaving 7 bases between them. The CDR3 region is CATSDLLQGTDTQYF. CDR3 DNA sequence: TGTGCCACCAGTGATTTGCTCCAGGGCACAGATACGCAGTATTTT.

The chain couples TRBV9 to TRBJ1-2; 7 bases map to TRBD1. The CDR3 totals 15 residues. Trimming at V came to 3 bases and at J to 1 base, leaving 6 bases not matched to a gene. In germline, CDR1 is SGDLS, CDR2 YYNGEE. The CDR3 sequence: CASSAGQKFNYGYTF. The CDR3 region has the DNA TGTGCCAGCAGCGCGGGACAGAAATTTAACTATGGCTACACCTTC.

The chain joins TRBV12-3 or TRBV12-4 to TRBJ1-1; 8 bases map to TRBD1. The CDR3 extends over 13 amino acids. J was trimmed by 6 bases and V by 6 bases; bases with no gene match: 6. This CDR3 reads CASSSTGAPEAFF. CDR3 coding DNA: TGTGCCAGCAGCTCGACAGGGGCCCCTGAAGCTTTCTTT.